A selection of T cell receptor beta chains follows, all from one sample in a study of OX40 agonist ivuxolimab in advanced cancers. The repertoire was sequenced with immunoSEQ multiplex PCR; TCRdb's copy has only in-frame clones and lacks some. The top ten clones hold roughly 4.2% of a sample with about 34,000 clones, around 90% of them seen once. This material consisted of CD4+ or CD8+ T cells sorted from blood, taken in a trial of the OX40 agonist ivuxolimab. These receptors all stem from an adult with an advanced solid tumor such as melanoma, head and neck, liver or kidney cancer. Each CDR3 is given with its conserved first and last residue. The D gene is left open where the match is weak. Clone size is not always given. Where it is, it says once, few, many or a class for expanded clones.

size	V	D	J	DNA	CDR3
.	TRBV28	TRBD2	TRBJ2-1	TGTGCCAGCAGTTTAGCGGGGGGCCTCTACAATGAGCAGTTCTTC	CASSLAGGLYNEQFF
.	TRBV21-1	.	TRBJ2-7	TGTGCCTCCCGCCGGGGGGCGGGGTTGGGGACACTTTCGACCCATTGCCACGAGCAGTACTTC	CASRRGAGLGTLSTHCHEQYF
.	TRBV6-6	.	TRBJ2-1	TGTGCCAGCAGTGACGCACGTGAGCAGTTCTTC	CASSDAREQFF
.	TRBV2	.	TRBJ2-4	TGTGCCAGCAGTGAGGGTATAGCCAAAAACATTCAGTACTTC	CASSEGIAKNIQYF
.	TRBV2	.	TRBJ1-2	TGTGCCAGCAGTGAACTAGACGGAAACTATGGCTACACCTTC	CASSELDGNYGYTF
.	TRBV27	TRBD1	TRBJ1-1	TGTGCCAGCAGACGGGACAGGGGGCGAGGTGAAGCTTTCTTT	CASRRDRGRGEAFF
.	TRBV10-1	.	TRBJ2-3	TGCGCCAGCAGTGATTCACAGGTCACAGATACGCAGTATTTT	CASSDSQVTDTQYF
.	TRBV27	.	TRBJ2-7	TGTGCCAGCAGGGGGGCAGGGGTCTTCTACGAGCAGTACTTC	CASRGAGVFYEQYF
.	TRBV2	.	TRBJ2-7	TGTGCCAGCAGTACCCAGGGGTTTGATTACGAGCAGTACTTC	CASSTQGFDYEQYF
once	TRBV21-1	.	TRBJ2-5	TGTGCCAGCAGCAAAGTCGGGGAAGAGACCCAGTACTTC	CASSKVGEETQYF
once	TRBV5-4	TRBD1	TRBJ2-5	TGTGCCAGCAGCCGCGACAGGGGAGAGACCCAGTACTTC	CASSRDRGETQYF
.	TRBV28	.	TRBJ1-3	TGTGCCAGCTACGACGGATCCTACTCTGGAAACACCATATATTTT	CASYDGSYSGNTIYF
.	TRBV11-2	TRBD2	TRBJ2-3	TGTGCCAGCAGCTTAGACAGCGGGAGGACAGATACGCAGTATTTT	CASSLDSGRTDTQYF
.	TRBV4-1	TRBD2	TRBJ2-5	TGCGCCAGCAGCCAAGATGGGATAGCGGGAGAAGAGACCCAGTACTTC	CASSQDGIAGEETQYF
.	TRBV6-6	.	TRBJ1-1	TGTGCCAGCCTGTCCGGGGATTGGAGCGCTGAAGCTTTCTTT	CASLSGDWSAEAFF
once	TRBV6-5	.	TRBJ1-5	TGTGCCAGCAGTTACTCGTTTTCGGGCAATCAGCCCCAGCATTTT	CASSYSFSGNQPQHF
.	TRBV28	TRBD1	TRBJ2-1	TGTGCCAGCAGTCAACCGGGGACAGGGGGCTTAAGTGAGCAGTTCTTC	CASSQPGTGGLSEQFF
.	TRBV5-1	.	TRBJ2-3	TGCGCCAGCAGCTTACAGGGAACAGATACGCAGTATTTT	CASSLQGTDTQYF
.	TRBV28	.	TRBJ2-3	TGTGCCAGCAGTCAGCGCACAGATACGCAGTATTTT	CASSQRTDTQYF
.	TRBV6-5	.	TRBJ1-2	TGTGCCAGCAGCCCCCCCGGCCTCTATGGCTACACCTTC	CASSPPGLYGYTF
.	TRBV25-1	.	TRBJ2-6	TGTGCCAGCAGTGAATATAAAGAGAGCAACGTCCTGACTTTC	CASSEYKESNVLTF
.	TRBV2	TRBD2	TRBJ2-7	TGTGCCAGCAGTGAAGGACGGGGACTAGCGGGAGGGATGACCTACGAGCAGTACTTC	CASSEGRGLAGGMTYEQYF
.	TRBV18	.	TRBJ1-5	TGTGCCAGCTCACCTCTAGCTCGGCAACTGTCTTCTAATCAGCCCCAGCATTTT	CASSPLARQLSSNQPQHF
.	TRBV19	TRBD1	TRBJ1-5	TGTGCCAGCACAGGGGTAAGGAATCAGCCCCAGCATTTT	CASTGVRNQPQHF
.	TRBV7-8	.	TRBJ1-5	TGTGCCAGCAGCTTCGGGGGCACGGATCAGCCCCAGCATTTT	CASSFGGTDQPQHF
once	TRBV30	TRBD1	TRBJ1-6	TGTGCCTGGAGTTTGACAGGGGATGATTCACCCCTCCACTTT	CAWSLTGDDSPLHF
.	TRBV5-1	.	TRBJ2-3	TGCGCCAGCAGCTTATCCGCAGATACGCAGTATTTT	CASSLSADTQYF
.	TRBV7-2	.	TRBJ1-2	TGTGCCAGCAGCCCGACGACAGAACTATTCTATGGCTACACCTTC	CASSPTTELFYGYTF
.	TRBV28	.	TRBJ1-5	TGTGCCAGCACTATAAATCCCCGGCAGCCCCAGCATTTT	CASTINPRQPQHF
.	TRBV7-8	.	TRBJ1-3	TGTGCCAGCAGCTTAGACAGGGTGGGAAACACCATATATTTT	CASSLDRVGNTIYF
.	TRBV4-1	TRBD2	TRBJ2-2	TGCGCCAGCAGCCAACCCGGGGGGGCCACCGGGGAGCTGTTTTTT	CASSQPGGATGELFF
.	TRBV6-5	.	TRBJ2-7	TGTGCCAGCAGTTACTCGACCGGGACCTACGAGCAGTACTTC	CASSYSTGTYEQYF
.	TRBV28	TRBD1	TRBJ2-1	TGTGCCAGCAGTCCTTCAGGGGGCCTTAGTTATGAGCAGTTCTTC	CASSPSGGLSYEQFF
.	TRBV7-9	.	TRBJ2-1	TGTGCCAGCAGTTACGACAGGAACAATGAGCAGTTCTTC	CASSYDRNNEQFF
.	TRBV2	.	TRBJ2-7	TGTGCCAGCAGACCCGAACAGAGATGGTCCTACGAGCAGTACTTC	CASRPEQRWSYEQYF
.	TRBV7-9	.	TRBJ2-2	TGTGCCAGCAGCACAGGCTCTAACACCGGGGAGCTGTTTTTT	CASSTGSNTGELFF
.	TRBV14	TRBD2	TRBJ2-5	TGTGCCAGCAGCCAAGTGTCAGGCGGGAGTTGGGAGACCCAGTACTTC	CASSQVSGGSWETQYF
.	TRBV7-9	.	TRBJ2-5	TGTGCCAGCAGTCGCAGTGCCCAAGAGACCCAGTACTTC	CASSRSAQETQYF
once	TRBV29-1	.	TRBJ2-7	TGCAGCGATTGGGGGGGGCTCTTAAGTATTCAGCAGTACTTC	CSDWGGLLSIQQYF
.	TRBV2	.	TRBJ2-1	TGTGCCAGCAGTGAGAACGGGGGGCGCCATGATGAGCAGTTCTTC	CASSENGGRHDEQFF
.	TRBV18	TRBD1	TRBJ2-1	TGTGCCAGCTCACAAACTCGGGACAGCTACAATGAGCAGTTCTTC	CASSQTRDSYNEQFF
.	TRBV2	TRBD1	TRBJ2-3	TGTGCCAGCAGTGTACAGGGGAGTCCAGATACGCAGTATTTT	CASSVQGSPDTQYF
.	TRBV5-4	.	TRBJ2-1	TGTGCCAGCAGCTTGACAGGGACGCGCAATGAGCAGTTCTTC	CASSLTGTRNEQFF
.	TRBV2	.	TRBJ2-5	TGTGCCAGCAGGGTCCAAGAGACCCAGTACTTC	CASRVQETQYF
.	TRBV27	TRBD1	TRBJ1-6	TGTGCCAGCAGTCAACTTACTACGGGACAGATTAATTCACCCCTCCACTTT	CASSQLTTGQINSPLHF
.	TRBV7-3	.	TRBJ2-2	TGTGCCAGCAGCCCCGGGGGCCTCACCGGGGAGCTGTTTTTT	CASSPGGLTGELFF
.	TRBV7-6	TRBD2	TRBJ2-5	TGTGCCAGCAGCTTACAGAGCTTTGGCGGGGGGGGCCGTGAGACCCAGTACTTC	CASSLQSFGGGGRETQYF
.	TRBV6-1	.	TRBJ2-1	TGTGCCAGCAGTGAAGCGAACCCCGTCACTGAGCAGTTCTTC	CASSEANPVTEQFF
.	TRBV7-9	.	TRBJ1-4	TGTGCCAGCAGCCCGAGGGTAACAGACGAAAAACTGTTTTTT	CASSPRVTDEKLFF
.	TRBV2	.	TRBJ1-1	TGTGCCAGCAGTAGGGACCGGGACACTGAAGCTTTCTTT	CASSRDRDTEAFF
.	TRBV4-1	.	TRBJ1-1	TGCGCCAGCAGCCAAGATCAGGAGGCGTTAATGAACACTGAAGCTTTCTTT	CASSQDQEALMNTEAFF
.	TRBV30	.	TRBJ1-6	TGTGCCTGGACAGGGGAGGACTCACCCCTCCACTTT	CAWTGEDSPLHF